This TCR beta chain was captured in a study of T cell responses to AZD1222 COVID-19 vaccine. Broader study findings: Repertoire samples came only from after the peak T cell response. In a largely white British group with more females than males, clonal diversity was possibly underestimated. Spike-specific TCR repertoires showed rising breadth and depth after two AZD1222 doses. Across spike, vaccine-associated CD4 TCRs were found, dominant at 160-218 and 743-854.

As to this clone: Its antigen is currently unknown.

Produced via immunoSEQ multiplex PCR; TCRdb's table is partial and in-frame only. The table lists approximately 49,000 clones, approximately 79% of them singletons, with roughly 22% in the top ten. Deletions cut 3 bases from V and 4 bases from J, with 3 bases between. The CDR3 consists of 11 residues. Germline CDR1 MDHEN, CDR2 SYDVKM. This TCR derives from an adult in good health. The sample in question was peripheral blood, obtained on day 0 of MenACWY control vaccination. The chain couples TRBV28 to TRBJ1-1, with no clear D. CDR3 sequence: CASSFFTEAFF. In DNA form, the CDR3 reads TGTGCCAGCAGTTTTTTCACTGAAGCTTTCTTT.